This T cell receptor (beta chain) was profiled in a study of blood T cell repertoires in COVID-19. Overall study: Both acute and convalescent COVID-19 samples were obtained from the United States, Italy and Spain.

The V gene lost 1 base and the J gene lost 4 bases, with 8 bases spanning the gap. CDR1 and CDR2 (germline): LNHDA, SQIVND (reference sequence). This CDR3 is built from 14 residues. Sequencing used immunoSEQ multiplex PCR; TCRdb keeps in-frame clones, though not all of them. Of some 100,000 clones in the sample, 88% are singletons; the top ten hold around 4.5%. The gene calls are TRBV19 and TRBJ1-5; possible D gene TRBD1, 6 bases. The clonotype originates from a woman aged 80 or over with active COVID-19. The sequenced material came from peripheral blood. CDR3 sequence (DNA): TGTGCCAGTAGTATAGGGACAGTGAATCAGCCCCAGCATTTT. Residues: CASSIGTVNQPQHF.